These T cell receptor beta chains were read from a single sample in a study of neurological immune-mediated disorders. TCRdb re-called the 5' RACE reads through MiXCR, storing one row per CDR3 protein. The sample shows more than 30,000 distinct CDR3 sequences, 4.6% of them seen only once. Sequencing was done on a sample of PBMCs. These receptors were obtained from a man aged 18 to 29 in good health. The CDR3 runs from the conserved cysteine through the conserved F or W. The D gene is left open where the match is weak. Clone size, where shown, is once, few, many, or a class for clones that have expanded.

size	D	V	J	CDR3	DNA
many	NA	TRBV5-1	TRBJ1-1	CASSLEQEGTEAFF	TGCGCCAGCAGCTTGGAACAGGAGGGCACTGAAGCTTTCTTT
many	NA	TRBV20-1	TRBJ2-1	CSARDMNEQFF	TGCAGTGCTAGAGATATGAATGAGCAGTTCTTC
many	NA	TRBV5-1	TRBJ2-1	CASSSAVSPSYNEQFF	TGCGCCAGCAGCTCAGCCGTTTCCCCTAGCTACAATGAGCAGTTCTTC
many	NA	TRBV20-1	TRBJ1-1	CSASKGNTEAFF	TGCAGTGCTAGTAAAGGGAACACTGAAGCTTTCTTT
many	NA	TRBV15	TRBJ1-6	CATSGRSLNSPLHF	TGTGCCACCAGCGGGAGGTCTTTAAATTCACCCCTCCACTTT
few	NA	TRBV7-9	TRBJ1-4	CASSFQNEKLFF	TGTGCCAGCAGCTTCCAGAATGAAAAACTGTTTTTT
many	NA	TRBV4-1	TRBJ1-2	CASSQVGDYGYTF	TGCGCCAGCAGCCAAGTTGGCGACTATGGCTACACCTTC
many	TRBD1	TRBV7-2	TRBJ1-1	CASSYVYRGDTEAFF	TGTGCCAGCAGCTACGTGTACAGGGGGGACACTGAAGCTTTCTTT
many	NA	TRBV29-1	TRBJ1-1	CSVARGSGVGPEAFF	TGCAGCGTAGCCCGGGGGTCGGGGGTCGGCCCTGAAGCTTTCTTT
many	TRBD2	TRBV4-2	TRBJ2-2	CASSLLGAGGPPGELFF	TGTGCCAGCAGCCTCCTCGGGGCGGGGGGGCCTCCCGGGGAGCTGTTTTTT
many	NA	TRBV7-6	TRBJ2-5	CASIPAGPWIETQYF	TGTGCCAGCATCCCAGCCGGGCCTTGGATTGAGACCCAGTACTTC
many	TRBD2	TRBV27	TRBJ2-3	CASRLAGATDTQYF	TGTGCCAGCAGGCTAGCGGGGGCCACAGATACGCAGTATTTT
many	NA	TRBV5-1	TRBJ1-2	CASSLGTRGFANYGYTF	TGCGCCAGCAGCTTGGGTACGAGGGGCTTTGCTAACTATGGCTACACCTTC
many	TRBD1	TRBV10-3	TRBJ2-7	CAISSLRGDRAYEQYF	TGTGCCATCAGCTCTCTAAGGGGGGACAGGGCTTACGAGCAGTACTTC
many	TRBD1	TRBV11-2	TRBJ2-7	CASSSPTGQGIHEQYF	TGTGCCAGCAGCTCTCCTACCGGACAGGGAATCCACGAGCAGTACTTC
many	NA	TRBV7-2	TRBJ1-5	CASSSQMRDQPQHF	TGTGCCAGCAGCTCCCAAATGAGGGATCAGCCCCAGCATTTT
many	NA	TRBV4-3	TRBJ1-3	CASSQSTAPHSGNTIYF	TGCGCCAGCAGCCAATCCACAGCACCGCACTCTGGAAACACCATATATTTT
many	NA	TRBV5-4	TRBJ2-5	CASSRGLAEGETQYF	TGTGCCAGCAGCCGTGGATTGGCAGAAGGGGAGACCCAGTACTTC
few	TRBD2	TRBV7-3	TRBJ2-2	CASSLNAGGRTGELFF	TGTGCCAGCAGCTTAAACGCGGGGGGGCGAACCGGGGAGCTGTTTTTT
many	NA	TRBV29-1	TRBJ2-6	CSVEGEGVSGANVLTF	TGCAGCGTTGAGGGTGAAGGAGTATCTGGGGCCAACGTCCTGACTTTC
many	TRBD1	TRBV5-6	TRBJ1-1	CASSSTLTGNLRTEAFF	TGTGCCAGCAGCTCTACCCTGACAGGGAATTTGCGTACTGAAGCTTTCTTT
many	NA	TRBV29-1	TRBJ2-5	CSVDSPAQETQYF	TGCAGCGTTGACTCACCTGCCCAAGAGACCCAGTACTTC
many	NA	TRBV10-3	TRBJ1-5	CAISESSFRQPQHF	TGTGCCATCAGTGAGTCGAGTTTCAGGCAGCCCCAGCATTTT
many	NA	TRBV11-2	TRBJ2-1	CASTPGGLVNEQFF	TGTGCCAGCACCCCGGGGGGCCTTGTCAATGAGCAGTTCTTC
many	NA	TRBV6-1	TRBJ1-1	CASTLTENTEAFF	TGTGCCAGCACCTTGACCGAGAACACTGAAGCTTTCTTT
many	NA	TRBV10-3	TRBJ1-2	CAISDLNGYTF	TGTGCCATCAGTGACCTTAATGGCTACACCTTC
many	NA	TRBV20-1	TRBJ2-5	CSATKGQETQYF	TGCAGTGCTACTAAGGGTCAAGAGACCCAGTACTTC
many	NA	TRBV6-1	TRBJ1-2	CASSDKGRIYGYTF	TGTGCCAGCAGTGATAAGGGACGGATCTATGGCTACACCTTC
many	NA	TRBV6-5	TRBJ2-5	CASSPGTLLRQETQYF	TGTGCCAGCAGTCCCGGGACGTTACTGAGACAAGAGACCCAGTACTTC
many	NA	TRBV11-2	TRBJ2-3	CASGLWGTDTQYF	TGTGCCAGCGGCCTCTGGGGCACAGATACGCAGTATTTT
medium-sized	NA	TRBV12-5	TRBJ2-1	CASGLSDEQFF	TGTGCTAGTGGTTTGAGCGATGAGCAGTTCTTC
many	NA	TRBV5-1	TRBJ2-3	CASSLSVTKALSTDTQYF	TGCGCCAGCAGCTTGTCGGTTACGAAAGCACTTAGCACAGATACGCAGTATTTT
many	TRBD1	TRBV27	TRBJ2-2	CASTFGDRVGELFF	TGTGCCAGCACTTTCGGAGACAGGGTCGGGGAGCTGTTTTTT
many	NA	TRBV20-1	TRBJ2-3	CSAKSGAPLTDTQYF	TGCAGTGCTAAATCAGGAGCGCCTCTCACAGATACGCAGTATTTT
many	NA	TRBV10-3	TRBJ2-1	CATGGDLTYNEQFF	TGTGCCACAGGGGGGGACTTAACCTACAATGAGCAGTTCTTC
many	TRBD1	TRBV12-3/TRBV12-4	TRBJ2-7	CASREAGTGRYEQYF	TGTGCCAGCAGGGAAGCCGGGACAGGCCGCTACGAGCAGTACTTC
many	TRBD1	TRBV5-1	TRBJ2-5	CASSRQGNQETQYF	TGCGCCAGCAGCCGACAGGGAAACCAAGAGACCCAGTACTTC
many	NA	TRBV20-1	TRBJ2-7	CSAGHEQYF	TGCAGTGCCGGGCACGAGCAGTACTTC
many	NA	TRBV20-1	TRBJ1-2	CSARDQENYGYTF	TGCAGTGCTAGAGATCAGGAAAACTATGGCTACACCTTC
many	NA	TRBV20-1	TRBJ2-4	CSAREQGLHIQYF	TGCAGTGCTAGAGAACAGGGTCTGCACATTCAGTACTTC
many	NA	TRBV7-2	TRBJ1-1	CASSLGWGVEAFF	TGTGCCAGCAGCTTAGGATGGGGGGTTGAAGCTTTCTTT
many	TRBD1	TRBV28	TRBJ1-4	CASSLTGWREKLFF	TGTGCCAGCAGCCTGACAGGGTGGCGTGAAAAACTGTTTTTT
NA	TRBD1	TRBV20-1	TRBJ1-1	CSARDRGMNTEAFF	TGCAGTGCTAGGGACAGGGGGATGAACACTGAAGCTTTCTTT
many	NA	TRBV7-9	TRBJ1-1	CASSLADGKNTEAFF	TGTGCCAGCAGCTTGGCGGACGGGAAGAACACTGAAGCTTTCTTT
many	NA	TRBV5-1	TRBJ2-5	CASSPGRQETQYF	TGCGCCAGCAGCCCGGGGCGGCAAGAGACCCAGTACTTC